This TCR beta chain stems from a study of regulatory T cells in long-lasting Graves disease. CDR3 length equals 15 residues. With 6 bases clipped from V and 2 bases from J, the junction kept 10 bases outside the gene matches. The germline CDR1 and CDR2 sequences are MDHEN and SYDVKM. This clonotype was seen repeatedly, ten times or more. Time point denoted: persistent/refractory GD, antithyroid drugs over 5 years with positive TRAb. The TCR library was prepared using RNA isolated from PBMCs. CDR3-region Arm-PCR and iRepertoire HTBI primers produced the TCR beta libraries. From the multiplex PCR reads, TCRdb called clonotypes with MiXCR, one entry per CDR3 protein. The sample yields roughly 400,000 distinct CDR3 sequences, around 20% seen once.

This clonotype was obtained from a female donor with Graves disease. Sample: peripheral blood mononuclear cells (PBMCs), taken when the disease was refractory, from a patient treated with antithyroid drugs. This chain uses TRBV28 with TRBJ2-7; 7 bases agree with TRBD2. The CDR3, as DNA: TGTGCCAGCAGCCTAGGGGAGGGCGGGGCCTACGAGCAGTACTTC. It codes for CASSLGEGGAYEQYF.